This TCR beta chain came from a study of identical twins. With 1 base removed from V and 1 base from J, the gap between germline ends came to 8 bases. The CDR3 loop spans 15 amino acids. CDR1 is SGDLS, CDR2 YYNGEE, per germline. This clonotype was seen a few times. A universal primer site came from template switching; cDNA carried unique molecular identifiers. TCRdb fed the 5' RACE reads into MiXCR, producing one record per CDR3 protein. The repertoire includes 690,000 or so distinct CDR3 sequences, around 6.1% of them detected once, and under 2% sits in the top ten. V gene TRBV9 combines with J gene TRBJ2-2; D remains unclear. Sequences were obtained from naive T cells sorted from blood. This TCR came from a man aged 18 to 35 in good health. This CDR3 reads CASSVPAQNTGELFF. The CDR3 region has the DNA TGTGCCAGCAGCGTACCCGCACAGAACACCGGGGAGCTGTTTTTT. Based on the CDR3 plus reference TRBV9 and TRBJ2-2, the full variable domain is DSGVTQTPKHLITATGQRVTLRCSPRSGDLSVYWYQQSLDQGLQFLIQYYNGEERAKGNILERFSAQQFPDLHSELNLSSLELGDSALYFCASSVPAQNTGELFFGEGSRLTVL.